This TCR beta chain stems from a study of blood T cell repertoires in COVID-19 (dated by TCRdb to about 2020). In terms of the full investigation: Samples covering the acute and convalescent phases of COVID-19 were provided by collaborators in the United States, Italy and Spain. The prospective study material was composed of cDNA or gDNA derived from T cells, B-cell-depleted T cells, or PBMCs. Subjects who had been exposed to COVID-19, were actively infected with it, or had recovered from it provided the deeply sampled blood TCRbeta repertoires that made up the dataset. A freely available public database, intended as a resource for researchers studying the immune response to SARS-CoV-2, is where the repertoires were released. Samples came from the ongoing ImmuneRACE study (first 160 participants) plus 1,254 subjects from 6 global collaborators. The sample metadata nearly always contained a de-identified subject ID, COVID-19 status, age in years and sex. Where available, HLA class I and class II types were taken from metadata supplied by the sample provider and were not determined by assay-based typing.

Via the germline V gene, CDR1 is SGHRS and CDR2 YFSETQ. From cysteine to phenylalanine, the CDR3 is 14 amino acids long. The kept DNA is CDR3 alone, 42 bases in frame from the first base. The junction shows trimming of 4 bases on V and 4 bases on J, plus 13 bases between the germline ends. The immunoSEQ Assay, a bias-controlled multiplex PCR, was used to amplify TCRbeta CDR3 regions from genomic DNA. Processing in the source paper ran as follows. The number of nucleated cells in each sample was estimated from the amplification of reference gene primers within the assay. Sequence reads were collapsed and filtered to measure the absolute abundance of every unique TCRbeta CDR3 rearrangement. Productive Simpson clonality was computed per sample as the square root of Simpson's diversity index over productive rearrangements. As stored in TCRdb, this immuneACCESS dataset retains in-frame rearrangements with V and J assigned. A fraction of the clones does not appear; measured against another copy, unresolved V genes explain less than half of the discrepancy, and the remainder lacks a known reason. V and J calls and clone size are given by that table; D and trimming were obtained from the DNA. The sample has fewer than 100,000 clones on record, roughly 85% of them singletons. Clones ranked in the top ten supply about 4.2% of the sample.

Collaborating institutions collected whole blood in K2EDTA tubes following their own protocols. Collaborator samples were shipped for TCRbeta analysis as frozen whole blood, isolated PBMCs, or DNA extracted from either sample type. General findings and caveats noted by the study authors: Clinical and demographic metadata were provided uncurated, with the amount varying by source and participant.

As regards this clone: This receptor's antigen is unknown. No qualities accompany the bases; no much larger clone lies one base away.

This sequence originates from a man aged 65 to 85 with acute or convalescent COVID-19. The chain joins TRBV5-1 to TRBJ2-3; the D segment could be TRBD2, given 5 matching bases. The source material was peripheral blood. CDR3 loop: CASSAREFADTQYF. The DNA sequence is given as TGCGCCAGCAGCGCGAGGGAGTTCGCAGATACGCAGTATTTT.